These T cell receptor beta chains were read from a single sample in a study of T cell responses to AZD1222 COVID-19 vaccine. Profiled with immunoSEQ multiplex PCR; TCRdb holds only in-frame clones, not every one. The top ten hold 6.9% of the sample, which has about 190,000 clones, over 75% seen once. The sequenced sample was peripheral blood, obtained on day 0 of AZD1222 vaccination. These receptors were obtained from an adult in good health. The CDR3 runs from the conserved cysteine through the conserved F or W. Each record gives: clone size, J gene, V gene, D gene, CDR3 protein, CDR3 DNA. A D gene is named only where the DNA matches it firmly. Size tells how often a clone was seen (once, few, many) or the class of an expanded clone, and some rows leave it out.

>.|TRBJ1-2|TRBV5-8|TRBD1
CASSLTGGRGYTF
TGTGCCAGCAGCTTGACAGGGGGCCGGGGCTACACCTTC
>.|TRBJ2-7|TRBV7-2|.
CASSFVQASYEQYF
TGTGCCAGCAGCTTCGTACAGGCCTCCTACGAGCAGTACTTC
>.|TRBJ2-7|TRBV9|.
CASSVGKSNYEQYF
TGTGCCAGCAGCGTAGGTAAGAGTAACTACGAGCAGTACTTC
>.|TRBJ1-3|TRBV28|.
CASSLPSEGGNTIYF
TGTGCCAGCAGTCTCCCATCGGAGGGGGGAAACACCATATATTTT
>.|TRBJ1-2|TRBV2|.
CASSENYGYTF
TGTGCCAGCAGTGAAAACTATGGCTACACCTTC
>.|TRBJ2-3|TRBV30|.
CAWSGGGTQYF
TGTGCCTGGTCCGGGGGCGGGACCCAGTATTTT
>.|TRBJ2-4|TRBV7-9|.
CASSPLDSLAKNIQYF
TGTGCCAGCAGCCCACTGGACAGTCTGGCCAAAAACATTCAGTACTTC
>.|TRBJ2-1|TRBV6-1|TRBD2
CASSEVTRGADNEQFF
TGTGCCAGCAGTGAAGTAACGCGGGGGGCCGACAATGAGCAGTTCTTC
>.|TRBJ2-2|TRBV7-8|TRBD2
CASSLEAGGTGELFF
TGTGCCAGCAGCTTGGAAGCGGGGGGCACCGGGGAGCTGTTTTTT
>.|TRBJ1-5|TRBV6-2/TRBV6-3|TRBD1
CASSYETGYSNQPQHF
TGTGCCAGCAGTTACGAGACAGGGTATAGCAATCAGCCCCAGCATTTT
>.|TRBJ1-2|TRBV6-1|TRBD1
CASSEYTGTGYYGYTF
TGTGCCAGCAGTGAATACACCGGGACAGGGTACTATGGCTACACCTTC
>.|TRBJ1-6|TRBV30|.
CAWTLPSYNSPLHF
TGTGCCTGGACTCTGCCCTCCTATAATTCACCCCTCCACTTT
>.|TRBJ1-4|TRBV5-8|.
CASSLEGRAAEKLFF
TGTGCCAGCAGCTTGGAGGGCCGGGCCGCTGAAAAACTGTTTTTT
>.|TRBJ1-1|TRBV7-3|.
CASSPFENTEAFF
TGTGCCAGCAGCCCGTTCGAGAACACTGAAGCTTTCTTT
>.|TRBJ1-4|TRBV10-3|TRBD1
CAISGDRGGEKLFF
TGTGCCATCAGTGGAGACAGGGGTGGTGAAAAACTGTTTTTT
>.|TRBJ1-3|TRBV4-1|TRBD1
CASSRPGQGGNTIYF
TGCGCCAGCAGCCGCCCGGGACAGGGGGGAAACACCATATATTTT
>.|TRBJ2-1|TRBV6-5|TRBD2
CASRGAGTRYEQFF
TGTGCCAGCAGGGGAGCGGGGACGCGGTATGAGCAGTTCTTC
>.|TRBJ2-7|TRBV6-5|TRBD2
CASRTSGDKPYEQYF
TGTGCCAGCAGGACTAGCGGGGACAAACCCTACGAGCAGTACTTC
>once|TRBJ2-1|TRBV28|TRBD1
CASSPQWTGVLISDNEQFF
TGTGCCAGCAGTCCCCAGTGGACAGGGGTTTTGATCTCGGACAATGAGCAGTTCTTC
>few|TRBJ2-2|TRBV6-4|TRBD1
CASSDSIQGANTGELFF
TGTGCCAGCAGTGACTCGATCCAGGGGGCGAACACCGGGGAGCTGTTTTTT
>.|TRBJ1-5|TRBV5-1|TRBD1
CASSRQGDDQPQHF
TGCGCCAGCAGCCGACAGGGGGATGATCAGCCCCAGCATTTT
>few|TRBJ2-7|TRBV5-1|.
CASSLESNTVFSYEQYF
TGCGCCAGCAGCTTGGAATCTAACACCGTTTTCTCCTACGAGCAGTACTTC
>.|TRBJ2-2|TRBV6-5|TRBD1
CASKRAQGAGELFF
TGTGCCAGCAAAAGGGCCCAGGGGGCCGGGGAGCTGTTTTTT
>.|TRBJ1-2|TRBV9|TRBD1
CASSGSGTGAEKGGYTF
TGTGCCAGCAGCGGGTCCGGGACAGGGGCCGAAAAAGGGGGCTACACCTTC
>.|TRBJ2-2|TRBV10-3|.
CAIREDEAGNTGELFF
TGTGCCATCAGGGAGGATGAGGCAGGGAACACCGGGGAGCTGTTTTTT
>.|TRBJ2-3|TRBV21-1|.
CASSNPGTPSTDTQYF
TGTGCCAGCAGCAACCCCGGGACTCCGAGCACAGATACGCAGTATTTT